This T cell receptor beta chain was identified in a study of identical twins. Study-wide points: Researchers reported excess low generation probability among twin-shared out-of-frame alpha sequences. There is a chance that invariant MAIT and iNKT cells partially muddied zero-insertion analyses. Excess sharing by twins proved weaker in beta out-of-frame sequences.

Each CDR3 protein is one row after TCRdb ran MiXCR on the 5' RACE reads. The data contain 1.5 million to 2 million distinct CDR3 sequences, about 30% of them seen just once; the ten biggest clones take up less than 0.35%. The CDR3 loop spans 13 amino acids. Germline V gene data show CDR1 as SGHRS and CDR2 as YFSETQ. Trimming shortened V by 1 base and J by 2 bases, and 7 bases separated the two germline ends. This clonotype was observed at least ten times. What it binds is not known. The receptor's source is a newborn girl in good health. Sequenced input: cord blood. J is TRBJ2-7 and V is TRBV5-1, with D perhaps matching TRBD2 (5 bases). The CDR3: CASSLSTTYEQYF. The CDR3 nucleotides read TGCGCCAGCAGCTTGTCGACTACCTACGAGCAGTACTTC.